Here is one TCR beta chain with its context. Its cognate antigen is unknown. Libraries were prepared by immunoSEQ multiplex PCR; TCRdb keeps only in-frame clonotypes and omits some of them. Of about 1.5 million clones in the sample, 98% were seen once. These data are taken from a study of shared clonotypes between healthy human individuals. Points from the study as a whole: Large depth notwithstanding, sorted-subset sequencing proved incomplete by rarefaction. Compared with memory subsets, naive subsets generally had larger estimated richness.

The germline V and J ends were trimmed by 2 bases and 0 bases, with 7 bases remaining between them. The CDR3 totals 14 residues. Germline CDR1 reads LNHDA; CDR2 reads SQIVND (reference sequence). Both subsets, CD45RA+ naive and CD45RA-negative memory, were split from the CD4+ cells. The V call is TRBV19, the J call TRBJ1-2, with D possibly being TRBD1 (6 bases). This receptor was obtained from a man aged 25 to 40 in good health. Sample: naive CD4+ T cells sorted from blood. The subset was: CD45RA+ positively selected. CDR3 DNA sequence: TGTGCCAGTAGTATAACAGGGACTAACTATGGCTACACCTTC. It translates to CASSITGTNYGYTF.